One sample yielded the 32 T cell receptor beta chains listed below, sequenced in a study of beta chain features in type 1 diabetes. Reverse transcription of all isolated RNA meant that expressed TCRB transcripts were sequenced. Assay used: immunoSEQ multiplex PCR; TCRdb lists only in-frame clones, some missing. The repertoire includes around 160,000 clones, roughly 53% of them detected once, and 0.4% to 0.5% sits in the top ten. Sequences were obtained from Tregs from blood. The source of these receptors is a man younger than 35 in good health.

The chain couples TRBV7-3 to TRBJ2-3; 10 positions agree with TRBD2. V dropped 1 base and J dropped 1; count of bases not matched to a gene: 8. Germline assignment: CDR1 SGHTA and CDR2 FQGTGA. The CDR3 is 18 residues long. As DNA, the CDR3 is TGTGCCAGCAGCTTAAAATCCCGTGGACTAGCGGGCACAGATACGCAGTATTTT. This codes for CASSLKSRGLAGTDTQYF.

For the CDR3, the DNA is TGTGCCAGCAGCCCCCGACGTGAGGGAACAAACGGCTACACCTTC. Its translation is CASSPRREGTNGYTF. The V call is TRBV7-9, the J call TRBJ1-2; D uncertain. Germline V gene lookup returns CDR1 SEHNR and CDR2 FQNEAQ (reference sequence). The CDR3 sequence is 15 residues long. Trimming removed 5 bases from V and 8 bases from J, with 21 bases in between.

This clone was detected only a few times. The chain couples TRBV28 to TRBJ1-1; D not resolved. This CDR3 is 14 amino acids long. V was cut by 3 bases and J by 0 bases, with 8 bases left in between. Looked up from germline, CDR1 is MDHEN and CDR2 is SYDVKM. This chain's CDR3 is CASSFAGLNTEAFF. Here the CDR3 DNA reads TGTGCCAGCAGTTTTGCGGGGTTGAACACTGAAGCTTTCTTT.

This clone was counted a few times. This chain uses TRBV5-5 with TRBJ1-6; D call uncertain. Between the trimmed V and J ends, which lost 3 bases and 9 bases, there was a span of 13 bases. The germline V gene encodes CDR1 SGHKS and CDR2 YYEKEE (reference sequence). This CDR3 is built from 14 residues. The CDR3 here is CASSSDTPVSPLHF. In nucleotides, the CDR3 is TGTGCCAGCAGCTCCGATACCCCAGTTTCACCCCTCCACTTT.

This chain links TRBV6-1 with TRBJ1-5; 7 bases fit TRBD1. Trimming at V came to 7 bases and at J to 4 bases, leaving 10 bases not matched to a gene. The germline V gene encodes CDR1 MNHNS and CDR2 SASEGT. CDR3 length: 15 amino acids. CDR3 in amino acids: CASTRPDRTNQPQHF. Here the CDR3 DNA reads TGTGCCAGCACCAGACCGGACAGGACAAATCAGCCCCAGCATTTT.

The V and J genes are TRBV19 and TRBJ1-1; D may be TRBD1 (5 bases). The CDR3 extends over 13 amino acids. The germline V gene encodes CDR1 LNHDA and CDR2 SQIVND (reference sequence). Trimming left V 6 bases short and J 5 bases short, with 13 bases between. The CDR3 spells CASSFQGTTEAFF. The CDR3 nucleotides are TGTGCCAGTAGCTTTCAGGGTACGACTGAAGCTTTCTTT.

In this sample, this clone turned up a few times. The CDR3 loop reads CASSYLVAGYGYTF. CDR3 bases: TGTGCCAGCAGTTACCTGGTTGCGGGCTATGGCTACACCTTC. This chain connects TRBV6-5 to TRBJ1-2; D is ambiguous. The CDR3 runs to 14 residues. Looked up from germline, CDR1 is MNHEY and CDR2 is SVGAGI. V was pared by 2 bases and J by 4 bases, with 11 bases between.

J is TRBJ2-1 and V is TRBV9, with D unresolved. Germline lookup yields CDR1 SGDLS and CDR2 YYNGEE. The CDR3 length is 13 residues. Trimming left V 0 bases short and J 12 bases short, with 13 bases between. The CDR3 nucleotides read TGTGCCAGCAGCGTAGACGGTAACTATCGGCAGTTCTTC. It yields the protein CASSVDGNYRQFF.

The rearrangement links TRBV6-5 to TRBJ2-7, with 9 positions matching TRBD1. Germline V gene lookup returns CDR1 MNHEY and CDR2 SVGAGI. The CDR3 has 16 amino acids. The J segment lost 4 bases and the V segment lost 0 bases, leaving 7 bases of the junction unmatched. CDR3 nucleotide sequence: TGTGCCAGCAGTTACTCTCTTGGGACAGGGTTTTACGAGCAGTACTTC. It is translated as CASSYSLGTGFYEQYF.

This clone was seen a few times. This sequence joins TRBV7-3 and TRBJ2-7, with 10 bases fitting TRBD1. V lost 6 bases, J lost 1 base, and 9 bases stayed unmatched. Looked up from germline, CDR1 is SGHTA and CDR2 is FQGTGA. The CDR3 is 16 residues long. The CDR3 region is CASSRRPGQGSYEQYF. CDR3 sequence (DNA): TGTGCCAGCAGTCGAAGACCGGGACAGGGGTCCTACGAGCAGTACTTC.

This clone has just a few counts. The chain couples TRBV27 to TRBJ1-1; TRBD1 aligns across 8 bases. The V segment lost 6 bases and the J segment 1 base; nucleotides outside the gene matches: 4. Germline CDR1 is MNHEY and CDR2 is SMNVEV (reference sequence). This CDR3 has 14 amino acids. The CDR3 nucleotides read TGTGCCAGCAGCAGACAGGGGTCGAACACTGAAGCTTTCTTT. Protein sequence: CASSRQGSNTEAFF.

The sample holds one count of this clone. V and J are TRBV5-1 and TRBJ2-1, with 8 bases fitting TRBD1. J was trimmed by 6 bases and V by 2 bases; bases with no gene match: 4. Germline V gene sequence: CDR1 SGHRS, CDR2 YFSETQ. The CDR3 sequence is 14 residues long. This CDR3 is CASSLLGQGNEQFF. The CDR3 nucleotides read TGCGCCAGCAGCTTACTCGGACAGGGCAATGAGCAGTTCTTC.

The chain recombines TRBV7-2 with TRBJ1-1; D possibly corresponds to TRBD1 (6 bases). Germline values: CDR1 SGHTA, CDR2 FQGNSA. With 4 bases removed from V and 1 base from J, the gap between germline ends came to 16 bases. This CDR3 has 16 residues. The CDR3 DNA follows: TGTGCCAGCAGCTCCATCCATAGGACAGCGAACACTGAAGCTTTCTTT. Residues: CASSSIHRTANTEAFF.

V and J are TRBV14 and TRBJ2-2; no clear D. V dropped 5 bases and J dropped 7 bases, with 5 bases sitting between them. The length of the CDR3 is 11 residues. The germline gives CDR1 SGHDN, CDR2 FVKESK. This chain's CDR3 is CASSVIGELFF. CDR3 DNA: TGTGCCAGCAGCGTAATCGGGGAGCTGTTTTTT.

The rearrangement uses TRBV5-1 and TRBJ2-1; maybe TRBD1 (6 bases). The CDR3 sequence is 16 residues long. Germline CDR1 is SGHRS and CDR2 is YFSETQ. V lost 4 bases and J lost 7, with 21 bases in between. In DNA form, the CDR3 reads TGCGCCAGCAGCCAGCGGATGGACAGAAGAATTAATGAGCAGTTCTTC. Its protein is CASSQRMDRRINEQFF.

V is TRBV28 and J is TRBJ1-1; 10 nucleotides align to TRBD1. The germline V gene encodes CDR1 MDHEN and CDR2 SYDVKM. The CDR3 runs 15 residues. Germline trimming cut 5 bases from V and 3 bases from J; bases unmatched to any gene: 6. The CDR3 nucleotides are TGTGCCAGCAGTGAACCGGGACAGGGGTACACTGAAGCTTTCTTT. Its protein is CASSEPGQGYTEAFF. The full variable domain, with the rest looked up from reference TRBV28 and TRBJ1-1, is DVKVTQSSRYLVKRTGEKVFLECVQDMDHENMFWYRQDPGLGLRLIYFSYDVKMKEKGDIPEGYSVSREKKERFSLILESASTNQTSMYLCASSEPGQGYTEAFFGQGTRLTVV.

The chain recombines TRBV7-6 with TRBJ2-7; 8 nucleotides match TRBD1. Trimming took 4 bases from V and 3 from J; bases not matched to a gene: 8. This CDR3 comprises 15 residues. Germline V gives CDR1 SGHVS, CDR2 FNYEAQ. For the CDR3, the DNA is TGTGCCAGCAGCTCGAGGACAGGGTTGAACTACGAGCAGTACTTC. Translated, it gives CASSSRTGLNYEQYF.

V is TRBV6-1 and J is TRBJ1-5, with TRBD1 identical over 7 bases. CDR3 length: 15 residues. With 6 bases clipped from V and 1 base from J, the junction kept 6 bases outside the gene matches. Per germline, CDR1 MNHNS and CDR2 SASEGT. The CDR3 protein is CASRRPGQSNQPQHF. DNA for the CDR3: TGTGCCAGCAGGCGACCGGGACAGAGCAATCAGCCCCAGCATTTT.

The CDR3 DNA reads as TGCGCCAGCAGATATGGCAGGGAGGGTAGGCGCGAGCAGTACTTC. Its protein product is CASRYGREGRREQYF. V usage is TRBV5-1 and J usage is TRBJ2-7; TRBD2 aligns across 7 bases. This CDR3 contains 15 residues. In germline, CDR1 is SGHRS, CDR2 YFSETQ. V trimming: 5 bases; J trimming: 6 bases; junction bases outside the gene matches: 14.

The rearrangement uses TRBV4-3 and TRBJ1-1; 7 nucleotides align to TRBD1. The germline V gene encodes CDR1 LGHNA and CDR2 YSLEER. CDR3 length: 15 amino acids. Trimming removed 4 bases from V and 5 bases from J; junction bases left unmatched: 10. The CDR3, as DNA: TGCGCCAGCAGCCTATCGGGACAGCAGATTACTGAAGCTTTCTTT. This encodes CASSLSGQQITEAFF.

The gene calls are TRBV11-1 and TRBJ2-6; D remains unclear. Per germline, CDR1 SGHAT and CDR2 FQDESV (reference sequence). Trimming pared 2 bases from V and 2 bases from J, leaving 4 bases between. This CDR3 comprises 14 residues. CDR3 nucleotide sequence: TGTGCCAGCAGCTTATCAGCTGGGGCCAACGTCCTGACTTTC. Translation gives CASSLSAGANVLTF.

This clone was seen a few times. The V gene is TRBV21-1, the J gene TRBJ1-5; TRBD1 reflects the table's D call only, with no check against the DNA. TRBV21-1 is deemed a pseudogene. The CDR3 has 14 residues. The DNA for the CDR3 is TGTGCCAGCAGCAAAGACAGGAGCAATCAGCCCCAGCATTTT. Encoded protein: CASSKDRSNQPQHF.

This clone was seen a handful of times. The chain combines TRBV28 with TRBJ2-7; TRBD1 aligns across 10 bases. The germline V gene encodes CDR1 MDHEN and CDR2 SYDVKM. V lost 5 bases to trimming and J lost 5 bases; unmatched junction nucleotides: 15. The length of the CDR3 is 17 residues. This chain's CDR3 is CASSLSGLTGGPHEQYF. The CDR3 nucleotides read TGTGCCAGCAGTCTATCAGGACTGACAGGGGGCCCCCACGAGCAGTACTTC.

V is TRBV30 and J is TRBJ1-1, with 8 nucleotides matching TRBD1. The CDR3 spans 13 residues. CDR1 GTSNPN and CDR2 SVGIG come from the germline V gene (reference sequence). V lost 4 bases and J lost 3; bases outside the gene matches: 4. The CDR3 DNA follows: TGTGCCTGGATGACAGGGGAAGACACTGAAGCTTTCTTT. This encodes CAWMTGEDTEAFF.

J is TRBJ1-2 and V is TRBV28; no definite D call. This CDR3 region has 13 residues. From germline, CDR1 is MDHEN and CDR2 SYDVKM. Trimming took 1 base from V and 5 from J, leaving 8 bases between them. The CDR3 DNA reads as TGTGCCAGCAGTTTATTCAGGCATTATGGCTACACCTTC. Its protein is CASSLFRHYGYTF.

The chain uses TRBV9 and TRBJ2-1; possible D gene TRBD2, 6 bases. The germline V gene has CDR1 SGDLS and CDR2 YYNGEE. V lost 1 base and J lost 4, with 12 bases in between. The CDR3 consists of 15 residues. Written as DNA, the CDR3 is TGTGCCAGCAGCGTAACCCCGGGAGCGTACAATGAGCAGTTCTTC. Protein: CASSVTPGAYNEQFF.

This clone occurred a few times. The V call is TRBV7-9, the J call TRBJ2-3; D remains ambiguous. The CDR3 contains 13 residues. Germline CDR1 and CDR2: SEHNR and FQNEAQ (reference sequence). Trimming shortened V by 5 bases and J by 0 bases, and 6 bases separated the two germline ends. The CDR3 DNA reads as TGTGCCAGCAGCCCTCCTAGCACAGATACGCAGTATTTT. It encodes CASSPPSTDTQYF.

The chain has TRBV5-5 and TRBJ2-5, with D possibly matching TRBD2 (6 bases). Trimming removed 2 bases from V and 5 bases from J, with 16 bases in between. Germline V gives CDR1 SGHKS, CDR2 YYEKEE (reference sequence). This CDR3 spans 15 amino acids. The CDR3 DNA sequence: TGTGCCAGCAGCTTCCGGGACCTAGCGTGGGAGACCCAGTACTTC. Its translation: CASSFRDLAWETQYF. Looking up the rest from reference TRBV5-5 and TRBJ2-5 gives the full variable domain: DAGVTQSPTHLIKTRGQQVTLRCSPISGHKSVSWYQQVLGQGPQFIFQYYEKEERGRGNFPDRFSARQFPNYSSELNVNALLLGDSALYLCASSFRDLAWETQYFGPGTRLLVL.

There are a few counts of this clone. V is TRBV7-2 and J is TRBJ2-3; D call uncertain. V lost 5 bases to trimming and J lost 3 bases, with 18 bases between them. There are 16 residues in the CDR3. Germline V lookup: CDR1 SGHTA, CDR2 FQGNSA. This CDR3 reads CASSLYPPARTDTQYF. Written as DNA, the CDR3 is TGTGCCAGCAGCCTATACCCCCCAGCGCGGACAGATACGCAGTATTTT. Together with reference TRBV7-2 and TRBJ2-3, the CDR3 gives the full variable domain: GAGVSQSPSNKVTEKGKDVELRCDPISGHTALYWYRQSLGQGLEFLIYFQGNSAPDKSGLPSDRFSAERTGGSVSTLTIQRTQQEDSAVYLCASSLYPPARTDTQYFGPGTRLTVL.

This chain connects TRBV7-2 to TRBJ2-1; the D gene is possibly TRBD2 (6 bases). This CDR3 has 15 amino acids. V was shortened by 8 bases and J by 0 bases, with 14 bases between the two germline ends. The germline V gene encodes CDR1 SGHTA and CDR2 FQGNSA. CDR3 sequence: CTSGDFGGSYNEQFF. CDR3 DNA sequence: TGTACCAGCGGTGACTTCGGGGGCTCCTACAATGAGCAGTTCTTC.

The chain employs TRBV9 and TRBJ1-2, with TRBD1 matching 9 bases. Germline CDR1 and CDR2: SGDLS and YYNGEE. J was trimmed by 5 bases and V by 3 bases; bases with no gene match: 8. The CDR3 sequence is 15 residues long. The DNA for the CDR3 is TGTGCCAGCAGCGCCTCCCCGGGACAGGGATATGGCTACACCTTC. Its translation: CASSASPGQGYGYTF.

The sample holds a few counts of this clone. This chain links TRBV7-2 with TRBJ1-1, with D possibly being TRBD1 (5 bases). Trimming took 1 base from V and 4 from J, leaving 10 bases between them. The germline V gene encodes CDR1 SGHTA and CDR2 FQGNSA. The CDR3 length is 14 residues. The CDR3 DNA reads TGTGCCAGCAGCTTAGTAGGGGTAGGCACTGAAGCTTTCTTT. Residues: CASSLVGVGTEAFF.